This T cell receptor beta chain was obtained from a study of PD-L1 blockade in urothelial cancer. At the level of the study: Blood drawn 3 weeks (second dose) and 6 weeks after treatment start was analyzed.

Clones were read by immunoSEQ multiplex PCR, and TCRdb kept only the in-frame ones, dropping some. Of 85,000 to 95,000 clones in the sample, around 89% were seen once. The germline V gene has CDR1 MNHEY and CDR2 SMNVEV (reference sequence). Between the trimmed V and J ends, which lost 6 bases and 4 bases, there was a span of 15 bases. The CDR3 runs to 14 residues. This sample's time point: pretreatment peripheral blood. This sample comprised PBMCs, obtained around atezolizumab (anti-PD-L1) treatment. This TCR was sampled from a man aged 60-69 years with urothelial cancer. The J gene is TRBJ1-1, the V gene TRBV27, with unresolved D. This chain's CDR3 is CASSFLDGSTEAFF. CDR3 coding DNA: TGTGCCAGCAGCTTCCTCGACGGGTCCACTGAAGCTTTCTTT.